This passage covers 6 T cell receptor beta chains from one sample sequenced in a study of type 1 regulatory T cells. No antigen has been identified for these receptors. TCRdb re-derived calls from the reads in MiXCR, one entry per CDR3 protein. The table has about 42,000 distinct CDR3 sequences, 12% seen once; the top ten hold 6.5% to 9%. The source material was cultured non-Tr1 T cells, either the whole culture or a sorted T cell fraction (not recorded which). These receptors all come from a human donor in good health.

This clonotype was detected only a few times. The chain combines TRBV5-1 with TRBJ2-3, with D perhaps TRBD2 (6 bases). Germline V gene lookup returns CDR1 SGHRS and CDR2 YFSETQ. This CDR3 contains 16 residues. The V and J ends lost 4 bases and 3 bases respectively, with 18 bases between them. CDR3 in DNA: TGCGCCAGCAGCCCGTATGGGCCGGGAGAAACAGATACGCAGTATTTT. It is translated as CASSPYGPGETDTQYF.

This clonotype occurred many times. V usage is TRBV4-2 and J usage is TRBJ2-5; weak D call: TRBD1 (6 bases). The CDR3 loop spans 17 amino acids. CDR1 and CDR2 from the germline V gene are LGHNA and YNFKEQ. With 1 base removed from V and 4 bases from J, the gap between germline ends came to 19 bases. CDR3 nucleotide sequence: TGTGCCAGCAGCCAAGTAGGTCCGGCAGGGGTGGGAGAGACCCAGTACTTC. The encoded protein is CASSQVGPAGVGETQYF.

There are many counts of this clonotype. As DNA, the CDR3 is TGCGCCAGCAGCCCCCCAGCGCCTACCTACGAGCAGTACTTC. This gives the protein CASSPPAPTYEQYF. This sequence joins TRBV5-1 and TRBJ2-7; D remains ambiguous. V was trimmed by 4 bases and J by 2 bases, leaving 13 bases between them. The CDR3 length is 14 residues. The germline CDR1 and CDR2 sequences are SGHRS and YFSETQ.

This clonotype was seen only a few times. The chain links TRBV5-1 to TRBJ1-2; no clear D gene. The length of the CDR3 is 16 residues. V lost 0 bases and J lost 6, with 18 bases in between. Germline V CDR1 and CDR2: SGHRS, YFSETQ. The CDR3 sequence is CASSLVVSAALDGYTF. The CDR3 DNA reads as TGCGCCAGCAGCTTGGTGGTTTCGGCAGCGTTGGATGGCTACACCTTC. The full variable domain, rest sourced from reference TRBV5-1 and TRBJ1-2, is KAGVTQTPRYLIKTRGQQVTLSCSPISGHRSVSWYQQTPGQGLQFLFEYFSETQRNKGNFPGRFSGRQFSNSRSEMNVSTLELGDSALYLCASSLVVSAALDGYTFGSGTRLTVV.

This clonotype was observed a few times. The chain combines TRBV5-1 with TRBJ2-1; 8 bases align to TRBD1. With 5 bases clipped from V and 8 bases from J, the junction kept 12 bases outside the gene matches. This CDR3 comprises 15 residues. Per the germline V gene, CDR1 is SGHRS and CDR2 is YFSETQ. This chain's CDR3 is CASRSDRVKRDEQFF. In nucleotides, the CDR3 is TGCGCCAGCAGATCGGACAGGGTTAAAAGGGATGAGCAGTTCTTC.

J is TRBJ1-4 and V is TRBV27; TRBD1 aligns across 10 bases. The CDR3 spans 14 residues. From germline, CDR1 is MNHEY and CDR2 SMNVEV (reference sequence). The V gene end was trimmed by 5 bases and the J gene end by 8 bases; junction bases not matched to a gene: 5. CDR3 amino acids: CASSPRQGAEKLFF. CDR3 coding DNA: TGTGCCAGCAGTCCAAGACAGGGGGCGGAAAAACTGTTTTTT.